This TCR beta chain was found in a study of blood T cell repertoires in COVID-19. Across the study: Researchers got acute and convalescent COVID-19 samples from the United States, Italy and Spain.

TCRdb's table, derived via immunoSEQ multiplex PCR, lists solely in-frame clones and lacks some. The sample lists approximately 300,000 clones, over 75% seen once, with under 5.5% in the top ten. Trimming removed 7 bases from V and 7 bases from J, with 10 bases in between. In germline, CDR1 is MNHEY, CDR2 SMNVEV (reference sequence). The CDR3 spans 11 residues. This TCR was sampled from a woman in her thirties who had recovered from COVID-19. Sample: PBMCs or T cells enriched from blood (not recorded which). The chain recombines TRBV27 with TRBJ1-1, with D unclear. The CDR3 here is CASKTSLEAFF. The CDR3 nucleotides are TGTGCCAGCAAGACATCACTTGAAGCTTTCTTT.